The 5 T cell receptor beta chains in this list originate from one sample, sequenced in a study of patients and donors after allogeneic stem cell transplantation (dated by TCRdb to about 2020). The library was generated by RT-PCR. The sequencer was a NextSeq 550. TCRdb reran the public reads through fastp at Q25 and MiXCR, keeping productive beta chains. Every CDR3 protein is listed once, alongside the most common genes and DNA of its rows. Within this sample are 160,000 or so distinct CDR3 sequences, with roughly 22% of them counted one time only. The ten largest clones take up roughly 26% of the sample. Material for sequencing was blood, either unsorted or a sorted T cell fraction (not recorded which). These receptor sequences come from a human donor who was either an allogeneic HSCT recipient or a stem cell or donor lymphocyte infusion donor (not recorded which). It is not recorded whose cells these are; they may come from a transplant donor.

There are a few counts of this clonotype. The gene calls are TRBV4-3 and TRBJ1-2, with D possibly matching TRBD1 (6 bases). The V end lost 0 bases, the J end lost 4 bases, and 12 bases lay between the germline ends. The CDR3 sequence is 15 residues long. Germline V CDR1 and CDR2: LGHNA, YSLEER. The CDR3 loop is CASSQDGGPSYGYTF. The CDR3 DNA sequence: TGCGCCAGCAGCCAAGATGGGGGGCCGAGCTATGGCTACACCTTC.

In its sample, this clonotype was seen once. The chain combines TRBV5-6 with TRBJ2-5, with 9 positions matching TRBD1. The CDR3 length is 16 residues. The J segment lost 5 bases and the V segment lost 4 bases, leaving 12 bases of the junction unmatched. Germline V gene data show CDR1 as SGHDT and CDR2 as YYEEEE. CDR3 nucleotide sequence: TGTGCCAGCAGCCCCCTTCTGGGACAGGGCATTGAGACCCAGTACTTC. This translates into CASSPLLGQGIETQYF.

The chain joins TRBV7-8 to TRBJ2-5; TRBD2 matches at 9 bases. CDR3 length: 13 residues. V dropped 4 bases and J dropped 5; count of bases not matched to a gene: 2. Germline V gives CDR1 SGHVS, CDR2 FQNEAQ. The CDR3 protein is CASSYSGSETQYF. The CDR3 nucleotides are TGTGCCAGCAGCTATAGCGGGAGTGAGACCCAGTACTTC.

The chain has TRBV20-1 and TRBJ1-5, with D unresolved. This CDR3 comprises 13 residues. V dropped 1 base and J dropped 11 bases, with 15 bases sitting between them. The germline CDR1 and CDR2 sequences are DFQATT and SNEGSKA (reference sequence). In DNA, the CDR3 is TGCAGTGCTAGAGTTGCGGGCACGGGAGCCCAGCATTTT. Protein: CSARVAGTGAQHF.

The chain links TRBV2 to TRBJ2-2; D is ambiguous. Germline assignment: CDR1 SNHLY and CDR2 FYNNEI. The CDR3 runs to 13 residues. V lost 5 bases and J lost 5, with 9 bases in between. The chain's CDR3 is CASSLLPTGELFF. CDR3 in DNA: TGTGCCAGCAGTCTTTTACCAACCGGGGAGCTGTTTTTT. The full variable domain, its missing parts supplied by reference TRBV2 and TRBJ2-2, is EPEVTQTPSHQVTQMGQEVILRCVPISNHLYFYWYRQILGQKVEFLVSFYNNEISEKSEIFDDQFSVERPDGSNFTLKIRSTKLEDSAMYFCASSLLPTGELFFGEGSRLTVL.